This T cell receptor beta chain was retrieved from a study of blood T cell repertoires in COVID-19. Study details: Sources were T cells, B-cell-depleted T cells, or PBMCs; the material itself was cDNA or gDNA.

Methods used by the authors: Amplified reference gene primers provided the basis for estimating nucleated cell counts. Assay used: immunoSEQ multiplex PCR; TCRdb lists only in-frame clones, some missing. V and J calls and clone size follow that table, whereas D and trimming were derived from the DNA. The sample has a few hundred thousand clones, roughly 84% seen once. The trim removed 3 bases at V and 10 bases at J, leaving 10 bases unmatched. The germline V gene has CDR1 DFQATT and CDR2 SNEGSKA (reference sequence). The CDR3 contains 15 residues. The V and J genes are TRBV20-1 and TRBJ2-1; 12 bases align to TRBD2. What was sequenced was peripheral blood. This receptor was taken from a woman aged 40 to 50 who had recovered from COVID-19. CDR3 bases: TGCAGTGCTAGTAGGGCTAGCGGGGGGGCCGTGGAGCAGTTCTTC. Protein sequence: CSASRASGGAVEQFF.